The rows below give T cell receptor beta chains drawn from one sample of a study of T-cell reconstitution after alpha-beta-depleted transplantation in children. TCRdb redid the calling of the PCR reads with MiXCR, one entry per CDR3 protein. In the table there are over 450,000 distinct CDR3 sequences, about 10% of which are singletons. Sample: PBMCs, taken before TCRalphabeta/CD19-depleted stem cell transplant. The receptors originated from a child aged 2-15 years with inherited bone marrow failure, due to receive a stem cell transplant. Both conserved end residues are part of each CDR3. Fields, in order: D gene, V gene, J gene, clone size, CDR3 DNA, CDR3 protein. A D gene is named only where the DNA matches it firmly. Part of the rows lack a size; the others show once, few, many or a class for expanded clones.

>TRBD1|TRBV7-3|TRBJ2-1|-
TGTGCCAGCAGCTTAAGGAGTGGGACAGGGGGTTGGGGTGAGCAGTTCTTC
CASSLRSGTGGWGEQFF
>TRBD2|TRBV12-3/TRBV12-4|TRBJ2-1|many
TGTGCCAGCACCGCTAGCGGGAGGGCGGGGTACAATGAGCAGTTCTTC
CASTASGRAGYNEQFF
>-|TRBV7-8|TRBJ2-3|few
TGTGCCAGCAGCCTGCCATTTAGAAGGAAGGGGGGAGATACGCAGTATTTT
CASSLPFRRKGGDTQYF
>-|TRBV10-3|TRBJ1-1|once
TGTGCCATCAGTGAGGTTGAGCTCACTGAAGCTTTCTTT
CAISEVELTEAFF
>-|TRBV29-1|TRBJ2-1|few
TGCAGCGTTGTTTCCAGGATAAGGCCTTGGGATGAGCAGTTCTTC
CSVVSRIRPWDEQFF
>TRBD2|TRBV18|TRBJ2-1|many
TGTGCCAGCTCACCCTTAGCGGGAGTGTTAGGTGAGCAGTTCTTC
CASSPLAGVLGEQFF
>-|TRBV6-2/TRBV6-3|TRBJ2-7|many
TGTGCCAGCAGTTATCCCGGGCGGGCGGCCTACGAGCAGTACTTC
CASSYPGRAAYEQYF
>-|TRBV29-1|TRBJ2-3|many
TGCAGCGTTGGTTTAAACATCCAACGCACAGATACGCAGTATTTT
CSVGLNIQRTDTQYF
>-|TRBV21-1|TRBJ2-5|many
TGTGCCGCCCCAGAGGAGACCCAGTACTTC
CAAPEETQYF
>TRBD2|TRBV27|TRBJ2-7|many
TGTGCCAGCAGCAATAGCGGGAGGGGCAACGAGCAGTACTTC
CASSNSGRGNEQYF
>-|TRBV25-1|TRBJ1-2|few
TGTGCCAGCAGTGAATCGGGGGAGGTGACGGATGGCTACACCTTC
CASSESGEVTDGYTF
>-|TRBV28|TRBJ2-3|-
TGTGCCAGCAGTACCCCCCGAGGGGGGAAGACAGATACGCAGTATTTT
CASSTPRGGKTDTQYF
>-|TRBV27|TRBJ2-1|many
TGTGCCAGCAGCTTACGGGACCGGACCGGGATTAACGAGCAGTTCTTC
CASSLRDRTGINEQFF
>-|TRBV28|TRBJ2-7|many
TGTGCCAGCAGTTTAATAGTCGAATTGCCTTACGAGCAGTACTTC
CASSLIVELPYEQYF
>TRBD2|TRBV6-2/TRBV6-3|TRBJ2-2|many
TGTGCCAGCGAGGGGACTAGCGACTTCACCGGGGAGCTGTTTTTT
CASEGTSDFTGELFF
>-|TRBV5-4|TRBJ2-7|-
TGTGCCAGCAGCTTGGCGGGACGCAGCGAGCAGTACTTC
CASSLAGRSEQYF
>TRBD2|TRBV12-3/TRBV12-4|TRBJ2-1|many
TGTGCCAGCAGTGTGGGACAAGAACTTAGCGGGAGGGACGATGAGCAGTTCTTC
CASSVGQELSGRDDEQFF
>TRBD2|TRBV20-1|TRBJ2-5|many
TGCAGTGCCAACACCTGGCGGACTAGGATTAAAGAGACCCAGTACTTC
CSANTWRTRIKETQYF
>-|TRBV19|TRBJ1-6|-
TGTGCCAGAAGTTGCCTCCGGGTACATTCACCCCTCCACTTT
CARSCLRVHSPLHF
>-|TRBV15|TRBJ2-3|many
TGTGCCACCGCCACCCAGAGGACAGATACGCAGTATTTT
CATATQRTDTQYF
>-|TRBV7-9|TRBJ2-5|many
TGTGCCAGCAGCTTACAGGGCCGACAAGAGACCCAGTACTTC
CASSLQGRQETQYF
>TRBD1|TRBV3-1|TRBJ2-3|-
TGTGCCAGCAGCCAAATGAAGGGGACAGGGCCCAGCACAGATACGCAGTATTTT
CASSQMKGTGPSTDTQYF
>-|TRBV24-1|TRBJ2-5|many
TGTGCCACCAGTGATTTGGAAGGGAATGAGGAGACCCAGTACTTC
CATSDLEGNEETQYF
>-|TRBV5-1|TRBJ2-1|few
TGCGCCAGCAGCTTGGAGGAGGGGGCGAATTACAATGAGCAGTTCTTC
CASSLEEGANYNEQFF
>-|TRBV5-1|TRBJ2-7|many
TGCGCCAGCAGCTTGAAGGGACTCCCAGGGAGCAATCAGTACTTC
CASSLKGLPGSNQYF
>TRBD1|TRBV4-2|TRBJ1-1|-
TGTGCCAGCAGCCAAGCCACAGGGGGACACACTGAAGCTTTCTTT
CASSQATGGHTEAFF
>TRBD2|TRBV5-6|TRBJ2-1|few
TGTGCCAGCAGCTTGGGACTAGCGGGAGGGCCGGAAAATGAGCAGTTCTTC
CASSLGLAGGPENEQFF
>-|TRBV25-1|TRBJ1-2|-
TGTGCCAGCAGTTCTACCGGGGGGAACGGAATTTATGGCTACACCTTC
CASSSTGGNGIYGYTF
>TRBD2|TRBV24-1|TRBJ2-1|few
TGTGCCACCAGTGACCCGGGACTAGCGGCAAATGAGCAGTTCTTC
CATSDPGLAANEQFF
>-|TRBV5-1|TRBJ2-3|many
TGCGCCAGCAGCTTGGCGGCTTCCTTAAGCACGCAGTATTTT
CASSLAASLSTQYF
>TRBD2|TRBV24-1|TRBJ2-1|many
TGTGCCACCAGTGATTTAAGGCTAGCGGGAGTTGGGCCTAGCTCCTACAATGAGCAGTTCTTC
CATSDLRLAGVGPSSYNEQFF
>-|TRBV29-1|TRBJ2-7|few
TGCAGCGTGCTCAATATCTGGGGGGGGACACCCTCCTACGAGCAGTACTTC
CSVLNIWGGTPSYEQYF
>TRBD2|TRBV20-1|TRBJ2-1|few
TGCAGTGTAGGAGCGGGAAGAGTCTACAATGAGCAGTTCTTC
CSVGAGRVYNEQFF
>TRBD1|TRBV12-3/TRBV12-4|TRBJ1-2|many
TGTGCCAGCAGTTTCCGGGACAGGGGGCCTGGCTACACCTTC
CASSFRDRGPGYTF
>-|TRBV20-1|TRBJ1-4|many
TGCAGTGCTCCCCGGTGGGGGGCACTCAATGAAAAACTGTTTTTT
CSAPRWGALNEKLFF
>TRBD2|TRBV20-1|TRBJ2-7|few
TGCAGTGCTCGCGGGACTACCGACTACGAGCAGTACTTC
CSARGTTDYEQYF
>-|TRBV15|TRBJ1-5|many
TGTGCCACCAGCAGAGCCTATAATCAGCCCCAGCATTTT
CATSRAYNQPQHF
>TRBD1|TRBV29-1|TRBJ1-5|-
TGCAGCGTCTCCGGGACAGGGGGCGGGCAGCCCCAGCATTTT
CSVSGTGGGQPQHF
>TRBD2|TRBV11-2|TRBJ2-1|once
TGTGCCAGCAGCTTAGTCCTAGCGGTAGAGGGTGAGCAGTTCTTC
CASSLVLAVEGEQFF
>-|TRBV2|TRBJ1-2|few
TGTGCCAGCAGTGAAGCGCTTGGGGGCCTAAGTGGCTACACCTTC
CASSEALGGLSGYTF
>-|TRBV6-5|TRBJ1-4|many
TGTGCCAGCAGTTACTTTGGTACAGTTAATGAAAAACTGTTTTTT
CASSYFGTVNEKLFF